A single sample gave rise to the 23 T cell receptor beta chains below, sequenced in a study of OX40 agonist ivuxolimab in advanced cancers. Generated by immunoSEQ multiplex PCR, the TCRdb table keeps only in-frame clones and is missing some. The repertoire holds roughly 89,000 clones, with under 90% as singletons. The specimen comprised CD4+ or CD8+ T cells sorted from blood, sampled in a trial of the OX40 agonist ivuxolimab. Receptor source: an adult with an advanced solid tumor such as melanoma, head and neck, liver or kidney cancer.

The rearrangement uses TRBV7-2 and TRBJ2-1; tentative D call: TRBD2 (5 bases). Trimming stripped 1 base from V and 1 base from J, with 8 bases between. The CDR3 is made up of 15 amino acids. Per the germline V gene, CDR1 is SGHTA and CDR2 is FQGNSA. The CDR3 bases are TGTGCCAGCAGCTTAGGGACTTCTTCCTACAATGAGCAGTTCTTC. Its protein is CASSLGTSSYNEQFF. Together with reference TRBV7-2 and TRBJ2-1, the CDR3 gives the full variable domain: GAGVSQSPSNKVTEKGKDVELRCDPISGHTALYWYRQSLGQGLEFLIYFQGNSAPDKSGLPSDRFSAERTGGSVSTLTIQRTQQEDSAVYLCASSLGTSSYNEQFFGPGTRLTVL.

Here the CDR3 DNA reads TGCGCCAGCAGTCGTAGGGGGGACACTGAAGCTTTCTTT. Translated: CASSRRGDTEAFF. The genes are TRBV5-1 and TRBJ1-1, with D perhaps matching TRBD1 (6 bases). The CDR3 length is 13 residues. Trimming stripped 5 bases from V and 3 bases from J, with 11 bases between. Germline-derived CDR1 and CDR2 are SGHRS and YFSETQ.

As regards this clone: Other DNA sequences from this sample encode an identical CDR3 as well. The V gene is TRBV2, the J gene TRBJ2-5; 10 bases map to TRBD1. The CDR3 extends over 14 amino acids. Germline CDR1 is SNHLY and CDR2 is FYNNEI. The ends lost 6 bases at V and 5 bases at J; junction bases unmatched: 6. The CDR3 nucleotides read TGTGCCAGCAGCCCCGGGACAGGGGAGGAGACCCAGTACTTC. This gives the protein CASSPGTGEETQYF.

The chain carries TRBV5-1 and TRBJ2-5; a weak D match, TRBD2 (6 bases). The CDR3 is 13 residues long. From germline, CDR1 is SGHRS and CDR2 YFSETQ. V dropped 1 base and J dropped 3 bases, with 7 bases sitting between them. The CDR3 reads CASSLPSEETQYF. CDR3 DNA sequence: TGCGCCAGCAGCTTGCCTAGCGAAGAGACCCAGTACTTC.

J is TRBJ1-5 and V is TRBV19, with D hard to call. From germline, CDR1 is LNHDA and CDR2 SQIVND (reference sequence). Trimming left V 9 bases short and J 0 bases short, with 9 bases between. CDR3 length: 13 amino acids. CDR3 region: CASGLSSNQPQHF. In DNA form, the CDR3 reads TGTGCCAGCGGACTGAGTAGCAATCAGCCCCAGCATTTT.

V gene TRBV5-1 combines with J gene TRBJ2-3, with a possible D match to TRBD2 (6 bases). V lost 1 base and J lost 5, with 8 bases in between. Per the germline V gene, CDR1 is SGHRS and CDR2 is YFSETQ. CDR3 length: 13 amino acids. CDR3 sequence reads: CASSLRGGDTQYF. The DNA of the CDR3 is TGCGCCAGCAGCTTGAGGGGAGGAGATACGCAGTATTTT.

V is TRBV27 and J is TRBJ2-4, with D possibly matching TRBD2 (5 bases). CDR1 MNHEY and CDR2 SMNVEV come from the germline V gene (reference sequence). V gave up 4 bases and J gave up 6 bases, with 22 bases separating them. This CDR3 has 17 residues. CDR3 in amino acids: CASSSQATAGPLNIQYF. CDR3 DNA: TGTGCCAGCAGTTCACAAGCTACTGCGGGTCCATTAAACATTCAGTACTTC.

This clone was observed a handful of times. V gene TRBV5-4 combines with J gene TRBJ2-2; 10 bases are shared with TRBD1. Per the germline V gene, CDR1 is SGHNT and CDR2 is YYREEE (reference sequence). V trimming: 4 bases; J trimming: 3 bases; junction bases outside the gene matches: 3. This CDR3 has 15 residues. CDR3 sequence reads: CASSRGQGDTGELFF. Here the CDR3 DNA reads TGTGCCAGCAGCCGTGGACAGGGGGACACCGGGGAGCTGTTTTTT.

DNA of the CDR3: TGTGCCAGCAGCTTAGCGGGAGACGTAGACTATGGCTACACCTTC. Amino acid sequence: CASSLAGDVDYGYTF. This chain joins TRBV7-2 and TRBJ1-2; no reliable D call. The germline V gene encodes CDR1 SGHTA and CDR2 FQGNSA. The V end was cut by 0 bases, the J end by 3 bases, with 11 bases between. The CDR3 is 15 amino acids. Variable domain in full (rest from reference TRBV7-2 and TRBJ1-2): GAGVSQSPSNKVTEKGKDVELRCDPISGHTALYWYRQSLGQGLEFLIYFQGNSAPDKSGLPSDRFSAERTGGSVSTLTIQRTQQEDSAVYLCASSLAGDVDYGYTFGSGTRLTVV.

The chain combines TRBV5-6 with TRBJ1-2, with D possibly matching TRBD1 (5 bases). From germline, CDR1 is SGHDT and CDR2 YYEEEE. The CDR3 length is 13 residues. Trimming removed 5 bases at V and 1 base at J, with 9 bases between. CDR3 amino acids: CASRRQINYGYTF. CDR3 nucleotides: TGTGCCAGCAGACGACAGATTAACTATGGCTACACCTTC.

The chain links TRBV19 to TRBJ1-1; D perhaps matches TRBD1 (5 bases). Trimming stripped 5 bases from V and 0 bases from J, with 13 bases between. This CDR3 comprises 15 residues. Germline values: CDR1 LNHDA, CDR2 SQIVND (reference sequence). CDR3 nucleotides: TGTGCCAGTAGTCTTCCGGACATGATGAACACTGAAGCTTTCTTT. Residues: CASSLPDMMNTEAFF.

The CDR3 sequence is CATSGGPLVNEQFF. The CDR3 DNA reads as TGTGCCACCAGCGGGGGGCCGCTGGTCAATGAGCAGTTCTTC. The chain couples TRBV15 to TRBJ2-1; D may correspond to TRBD1 or TRBD2 (6 bases each). This CDR3 region has 14 residues. Germline V lookup: CDR1 LNHNV, CDR2 YYDKDF (reference sequence). V lost 5 bases and J 6 bases, leaving 14 bases between the germline ends.

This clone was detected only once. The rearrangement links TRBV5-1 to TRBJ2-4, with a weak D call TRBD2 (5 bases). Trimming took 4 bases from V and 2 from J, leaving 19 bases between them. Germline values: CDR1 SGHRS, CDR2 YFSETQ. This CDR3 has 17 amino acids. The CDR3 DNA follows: TGCGCCAGCAGCCCCTCCGGGGAAGGACTCACCAAAAACATTCAGTACTTC. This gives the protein CASSPSGEGLTKNIQYF.

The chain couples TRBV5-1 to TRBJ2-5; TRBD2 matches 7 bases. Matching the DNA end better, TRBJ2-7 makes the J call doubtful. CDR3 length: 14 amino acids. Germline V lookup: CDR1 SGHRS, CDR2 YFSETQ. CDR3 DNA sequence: TGCGCCAGCAGCTTGGCGGGGGGAGACTACGAGCAGTACTTC. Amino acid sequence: CASSLAGGDYEQYF.

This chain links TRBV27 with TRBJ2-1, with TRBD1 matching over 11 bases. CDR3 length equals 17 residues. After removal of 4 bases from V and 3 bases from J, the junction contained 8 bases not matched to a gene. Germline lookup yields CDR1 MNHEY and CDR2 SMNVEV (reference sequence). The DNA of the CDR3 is TGTGCCAGCAGTTACATGCGGACAGGGGGCTACTACAATGAGCAGTTCTTC. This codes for CASSYMRTGGYYNEQFF.

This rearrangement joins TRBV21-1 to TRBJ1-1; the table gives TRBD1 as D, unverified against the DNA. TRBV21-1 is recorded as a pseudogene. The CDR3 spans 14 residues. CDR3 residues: CASSMTEMNTEAFF. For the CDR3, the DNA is TGTGCCAGCAGCATGACAGAAATGAACACTGAAGCTTTCTTT.

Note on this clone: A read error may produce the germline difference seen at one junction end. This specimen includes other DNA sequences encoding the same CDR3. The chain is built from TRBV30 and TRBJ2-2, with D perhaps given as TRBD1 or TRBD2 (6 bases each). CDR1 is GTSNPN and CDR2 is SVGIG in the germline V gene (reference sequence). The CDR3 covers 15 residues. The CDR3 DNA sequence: TGTGCCGGGGGCGATACGGGAGTGGAAGGCGGGGAGCTGTTCTTT. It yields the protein CAGGDTGVEGGELFF.

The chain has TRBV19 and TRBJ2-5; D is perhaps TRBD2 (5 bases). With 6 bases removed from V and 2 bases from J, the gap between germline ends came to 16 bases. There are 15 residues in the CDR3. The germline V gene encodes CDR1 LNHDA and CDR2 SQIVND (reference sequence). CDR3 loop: CASSLGGGIQETQYF. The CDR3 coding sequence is TGTGCCAGTAGCCTAGGAGGCGGTATTCAAGAGACCCAGTACTTC. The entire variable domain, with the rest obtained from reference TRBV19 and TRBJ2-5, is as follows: DGGITQSPKYLFRKEGQNVTLSCEQNLNHDAMYWYRQDPGQGLRLIYYSQIVNDFQKGDIAEGYSVSREKKESFPLTVTSAQKNPTAFYLCASSLGGGIQETQYFGPGTRLLVL.

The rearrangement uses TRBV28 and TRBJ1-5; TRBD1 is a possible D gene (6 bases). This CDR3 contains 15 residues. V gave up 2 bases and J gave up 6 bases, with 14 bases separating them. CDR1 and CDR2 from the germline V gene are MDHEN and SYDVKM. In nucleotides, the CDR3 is TGTGCCAGCAGTTTAGCCGGTCAGGGGAGTCAGCCCCAGCATTTT. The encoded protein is CASSLAGQGSQPQHF.

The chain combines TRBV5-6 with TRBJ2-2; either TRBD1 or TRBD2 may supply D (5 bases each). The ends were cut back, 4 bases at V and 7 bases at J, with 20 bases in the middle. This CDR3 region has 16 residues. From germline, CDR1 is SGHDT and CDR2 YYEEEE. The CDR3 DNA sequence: TGTGCCAGCAGCCAAATTGGACAACTCCGGGGCGGGGAGCTGTTTTTT. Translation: CASSQIGQLRGGELFF.

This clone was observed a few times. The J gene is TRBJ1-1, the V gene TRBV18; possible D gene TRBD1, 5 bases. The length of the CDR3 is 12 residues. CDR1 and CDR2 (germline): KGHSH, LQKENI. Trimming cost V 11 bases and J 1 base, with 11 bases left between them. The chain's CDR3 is CAGAGTNTEAFF. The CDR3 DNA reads TGTGCCGGAGCAGGGACGAACACTGAAGCTTTCTTT.

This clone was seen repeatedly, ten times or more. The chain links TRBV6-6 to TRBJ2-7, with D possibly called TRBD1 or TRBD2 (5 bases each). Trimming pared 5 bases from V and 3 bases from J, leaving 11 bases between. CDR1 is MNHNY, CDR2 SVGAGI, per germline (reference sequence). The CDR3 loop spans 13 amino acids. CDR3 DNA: TGTGCCAGCAGTCGGGACGGTAGCTACGAGCAGTACTTC. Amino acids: CASSRDGSYEQYF.

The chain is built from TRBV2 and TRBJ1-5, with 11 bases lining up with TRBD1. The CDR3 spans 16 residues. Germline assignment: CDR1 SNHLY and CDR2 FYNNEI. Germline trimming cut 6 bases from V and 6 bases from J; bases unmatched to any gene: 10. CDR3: CASSWGGQGVAQPQHF. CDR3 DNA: TGTGCCAGCAGCTGGGGGGGACAGGGGGTTGCTCAGCCCCAGCATTTT.